This passage covers 21 T cell receptor beta chains from one sample sequenced in a study of cytotoxic CD8 clonotypes in ibrutinib-treated CLL. Assay: immunoSEQ multiplex PCR; the TCRdb copy retains only in-frame clones and omits some. This table holds fewer than 45,000 clones, about half found once. Here the sequenced sample was PBMCs, taken before ibrutinib treatment. All receptors derive from a human donor with chronic lymphocytic leukemia.

The CDR3, as DNA: TGTGCCATCAGCGATTCAGCTCTGGCCTCCTACAATGAGCAGTTCTTC. As protein: CAISDSALASYNEQFF. The chain couples TRBV10-3 to TRBJ2-1; D is unresolved. The V end lost 6 bases, the J end lost 0 bases, and 15 bases lay between the germline ends. CDR1 is ENHRY and CDR2 is SYGVKD in the germline V gene. This CDR3 has 16 residues.

This chain links TRBV10-2 with TRBJ1-1, with a weak D call TRBD1 (6 bases). Trimming took off 8 bases at V and 0 bases at J, with 13 bases between the two ends. CDR1 and CDR2 from the germline V gene are WSHSY and SAAADI. The CDR3 extends over 14 amino acids. CDR3: CASRIGGMNTEAFF. Written as DNA, the CDR3 is TGCGCCAGCCGTATAGGGGGAATGAACACTGAAGCTTTCTTT.

V and J are TRBV29-1 and TRBJ1-3; 11 nucleotides match TRBD1. V shed 6 bases, J shed 4 bases, and the junction held 2 bases outside the gene matches. The CDR3 runs 13 residues. The V gene's germline CDR1 is SQVTM and CDR2 ANQGSEA. For the CDR3, the DNA is TGCAGCGTGGGACAGGGGGTCGGAAACACCATATATTTT. It codes for CSVGQGVGNTIYF.

This clone was seen more than once but under ten times. V usage is TRBV9 and J usage is TRBJ1-2; 12 bases match TRBD1. The CDR3 totals 17 residues. The junction had 10 bases not matched to a gene; V was cut back by 0 bases and J by 7 bases. CDR1 and CDR2 (germline): SGDLS, YYNGEE. The CDR3 loop is CASSVEHSGQGAGGYTF. The CDR3 DNA sequence: TGTGCCAGCAGCGTAGAACACTCGGGACAGGGGGCCGGTGGCTACACCTTC.

This clone appeared a few times. The chain recombines TRBV4-1 with TRBJ2-7; the match to TRBD2 covers 9 bases. The CDR3 extends over 17 amino acids. Germline CDR1 and CDR2: MGHRA and YSYEKL. V trimming: 0 bases; J trimming: 2 bases; junction bases outside the gene matches: 8. CDR3 loop: CASSQDSASGTPYEQYF. As DNA, the CDR3 is TGCGCCAGCAGCCAAGATTCGGCTAGCGGGACACCCTACGAGCAGTACTTC.

This clone was detected only once. The chain joins TRBV28 to TRBJ2-3; 11 positions match TRBD2. Germline assignment: CDR1 MDHEN and CDR2 SYDVKM. J was trimmed by 7 bases and V by 5 bases; bases with no gene match: 8. There are 15 residues in the CDR3. CDR3: CASSILAGAVYTQYF. The CDR3 DNA reads as TGTGCCAGCAGTATACTAGCGGGGGCCGTATATACGCAGTATTTT.

The V gene is TRBV5-1, the J gene TRBJ1-4; a weak D match, TRBD1 (5 bases). Germline V gives CDR1 SGHRS, CDR2 YFSETQ. V lost 0 bases and J 7 bases, leaving 13 bases between the germline ends. The CDR3 runs to 15 residues. The CDR3 DNA follows: TGCGCCAGCAGCTTGGCGGGGGTCCGGGGTGAAAAACTGTTTTTT. Translation gives CASSLAGVRGEKLFF.

The V call is TRBV5-4, the J call TRBJ1-4, with 8 bases fitting TRBD1. The CDR3 runs 14 residues. The V and J ends lost 2 bases and 7 bases, in that order; junction bases with no gene match: 4. Germline V lookup: CDR1 SGHNT, CDR2 YYREEE (reference sequence). The CDR3 DNA sequence: TGTGCCAGCAGCTTCCGACAGGGGAGTGAAAAACTGTTTTTT. Translating it yields CASSFRQGSEKLFF.

The chain has TRBV7-8 and TRBJ1-2; 9 bases line up with TRBD1. Per germline, CDR1 SGHVS and CDR2 FQNEAQ. Trimming cost V 0 bases and J 4 bases; bases outside gene matches: 9. The CDR3 covers 17 residues. CDR3 nucleotide sequence: TGTGCCAGCAGCTTAGCGTCTCAACAGGGGGCCCGCTATGGCTACACCTTC. Translating gives CASSLASQQGARYGYTF.

In its sample, this clone was seen a few times. The V call is TRBV9, the J call TRBJ1-1; D call uncertain. CDR1 SGDLS and CDR2 YYNGEE come from the germline V gene. This CDR3 region has 13 residues. The V and J ends lost 3 bases and 2 bases respectively, with 8 bases between them. CDR3 in DNA: TGTGCCAGCAGCGCAGCAGGAAACACTGAAGCTTTCTTT. Translating it yields CASSAAGNTEAFF.

The sample holds a few counts of this clone. CDR3 in DNA: TGTGCCAGCAACTGGGAAGGAGACCCCCAGCATTTT. Translated: CASNWEGDPQHF. V usage is TRBV2 and J usage is TRBJ1-5; D unclear. With 7 bases removed from V and 10 bases from J, the gap between germline ends came to 14 bases. The CDR3 is 12 residues long. The germline CDR1 and CDR2 sequences are SNHLY and FYNNEI.

The V gene is TRBV29-1, the J gene TRBJ2-6; 7 bases align to TRBD2. Trimming removed 6 bases from V and 2 bases from J; junction bases left unmatched: 10. CDR1 SQVTM and CDR2 ANQGSEA come from the germline V gene. The CDR3 runs 16 residues. The CDR3 sequence is CSVPGGIRAGANVLTF. CDR3 in DNA: TGCAGCGTACCCGGGGGGATCCGGGCTGGGGCCAACGTCCTGACTTTC.

This clone was found once. The CDR3 coding sequence is TGCGCCAGCAGCCGTTCCAGCGGGGAGACCCAGTACTTC. The encoded protein is CASSRSSGETQYF. J is TRBJ2-5 and V is TRBV4-1, with a possible D match to TRBD2 (6 bases). Germline assignment: CDR1 MGHRA and CDR2 YSYEKL. Trimming took off 4 bases at V and 5 bases at J, with 11 bases between the two ends. The CDR3 spans 13 residues.

The gene calls are TRBV11-2 and TRBJ2-7; D ambiguous. Germline CDR1 reads SGHAT; CDR2 reads FQNNGV. The CDR3 runs to 14 residues. Deletions cut 8 bases from V and 6 bases from J, with 20 bases between. The CDR3 sequence: CASGKLTTHGEQYF. The CDR3 nucleotides are TGTGCCAGCGGGAAGCTGACCACACATGGCGAGCAGTACTTC.

This clone was counted only a few times. The rearrangement joins TRBV10-3 to TRBJ1-2, with TRBD1 matching over 7 bases. Germline-derived CDR1 and CDR2 are ENHRY and SYGVKD. The V segment lost 4 bases and the J segment 4 bases; nucleotides outside the gene matches: 6. CDR3 length equals 14 residues. CDR3 nucleotides: TGTGCCATCAGTGCCCGACAGGGCGGCTATGGCTACACCTTC. It translates to CAISARQGGYGYTF.

This clone turned up a few times. The chain recombines TRBV5-1 with TRBJ1-3; TRBD1 is a possible D gene (6 bases). Germline values: CDR1 SGHRS, CDR2 YFSETQ. This CDR3 has 16 amino acids. Trimming removed 4 bases at V and 3 bases at J, with 17 bases between. CDR3 in amino acids: CASSPELRGGGNTIYF. The CDR3 coding sequence is TGCGCCAGCAGCCCAGAACTCAGGGGAGGTGGAAACACCATATATTTT.

On this clone itself: Other nucleotide sequences in the sample specify the same CDR3. The chain has TRBV6-1 and TRBJ1-2; 12 bases agree with TRBD1. CDR1 is MNHNS and CDR2 is SASEGT in the germline V gene. The CDR3 spans 14 residues. With 3 bases clipped from V and 6 bases from J, the junction kept 2 bases outside the gene matches. In DNA, the CDR3 is TGTGCCAGCAGTGATAGGGACAGGGGGCATGGCTACACCTTC. This translates into CASSDRDRGHGYTF.

The chain uses TRBV5-1 and TRBJ2-7; TRBD2 is a possible D gene (5 bases). Germline V gives CDR1 SGHRS, CDR2 YFSETQ. The ends were cut back, 2 bases at V and 5 bases at J, with 14 bases in the middle. The CDR3 consists of 14 residues. The CDR3 protein is CASSFGELGNEQYF. The CDR3 DNA follows: TGCGCCAGCAGCTTCGGGGAACTCGGGAACGAGCAGTACTTC.

The chain joins TRBV6-5 to TRBJ2-5, with D uncertain. This CDR3 comprises 12 residues. Germline V lookup: CDR1 MNHEY, CDR2 SVGAGI. V gave up 4 bases and J gave up 2 bases, with 5 bases separating them. CDR3 region: CASSSFQETQYF. CDR3 DNA: TGTGCCAGCAGTTCCTTTCAAGAGACCCAGTACTTC.

The J gene is TRBJ2-3, the V gene TRBV28; TRBD1 aligns across 8 bases. The CDR3 contains 14 residues. CDR1 is MDHEN, CDR2 SYDVKM, per germline. Trimming at V came to 7 bases and at J to 3 bases, leaving 6 bases not matched to a gene. The CDR3 here is CASNPTGATDTQYF. The CDR3 coding sequence is TGTGCCAGCAATCCGACAGGGGCGACAGATACGCAGTATTTT.

The DNA for the CDR3 is TGTGCCAGCAGCACCTCCCGACAGGACCATTTCTACGAGCAGTACTTC. Encoded protein: CASSTSRQDHFYEQYF. The rearrangement uses TRBV7-2 and TRBJ2-7; tentative D call: TRBD1 (6 bases). V was shortened by 5 bases and J by 3 bases, with 20 bases between the two germline ends. Per the germline V gene, CDR1 is SGHTA and CDR2 is FQGNSA. This CDR3 region has 16 residues. Complete variable domain (other parts from reference TRBV7-2 and TRBJ2-7): GAGVSQSPSNKVTEKGKDVELRCDPISGHTALYWYRQSLGQGLEFLIYFQGNSAPDKSGLPSDRFSAERTGGSVSTLTIQRTQQEDSAVYLCASSTSRQDHFYEQYFGPGTRLTVT.